This TCR beta chain was captured by sequencing in a study of OX40 agonist ivuxolimab in advanced cancers. Study-wide points: The antigen specificity of the peripheral T cells (those that were expanded) was not determined.

Trimming pared 6 bases from V and 7 bases from J, leaving 13 bases between. Germline CDR1 reads LNHDA; CDR2 reads SQIVND (reference sequence). The CDR3 contains 14 residues. With regard to this clone: What it recognizes is unknown.

Libraries were prepared by immunoSEQ multiplex PCR; TCRdb keeps only in-frame clonotypes and omits some of them. The sample includes about 78,000 clones, about 90% of them seen just once. The origin of this receptor is an adult with an advanced solid tumor such as melanoma, head and neck, liver or kidney cancer. This chain links TRBV19 with TRBJ1-6, with D perhaps matching TRBD1 (6 bases). This specimen consisted of CD4+ or CD8+ T cells sorted from blood, obtained in a trial of the OX40 agonist ivuxolimab. The CDR3 reads CASRIRGENSPLHF. The DNA of the CDR3 is TGTGCCAGTAGGATCAGGGGAGAAAATTCACCCCTCCACTTT.